A single sample is the source of the 10 T cell receptor beta chains below, sequenced in a study of shared clonotypes between healthy human individuals. The protocol was immunoSEQ multiplex PCR, while the TCRdb copy is restricted to in-frame clones and leaves out a portion. The table records some 2 million clones, roughly 94% of them present only once. Naive CD8 populations comprised CD45RO-negative cells positively selected for CCR7, excluding terminally differentiated effector memory CD45RA+ cells. Source material: naive CD8+ T cells sorted from blood. Every receptor here comes from a young man in good health.

J is TRBJ2-7 and V is TRBV4-1, with D possibly matching TRBD1 (6 bases). CDR3 length: 16 residues. V shed 0 bases and J shed 3 bases, with 15 bases lying between them. Germline loops: CDR1 MGHRA, CDR2 YSYEKL. DNA for the CDR3: TGCGCCAGCAGCCAAGAAGTTGGACAGTACCGCTACGAGCAGTACTTC. Translation gives CASSQEVGQYRYEQYF.

The chain uses TRBV5-1 and TRBJ2-1, with 8 nucleotides matching TRBD2. This CDR3 comprises 17 residues. From germline, CDR1 is SGHRS and CDR2 YFSETQ. The V segment lost 0 bases and the J segment 4 bases; nucleotides outside the gene matches: 9. In nucleotides, the CDR3 is TGCGCCAGCAGCTTGGGATATAGCGGGGCAGGTTACAATGAGCAGTTCTTC. Its translation: CASSLGYSGAGYNEQFF.

The J gene is TRBJ1-6, the V gene TRBV7-6, with 9 bases aligning to TRBD1. Germline CDR1 reads SGHVS; CDR2 reads FNYEAQ. Germline trimming cut 2 bases from V and 9 bases from J; bases unmatched to any gene: 5. CDR3 length: 15 amino acids. The CDR3 protein is CASSLTPGQGSPLHF. The CDR3 DNA reads as TGTGCCAGCAGCTTAACCCCGGGACAGGGTTCACCCCTCCACTTT.

CDR3 DNA: TGTGCCAGTATGTCGGGGACTGAAGCTTTCTTT. This codes for CASMSGTEAFF. The rearrangement uses TRBV19 and TRBJ1-1; no clear D. CDR3 size: 11 residues. The ends were cut back, 7 bases at V and 5 bases at J, with 8 bases in the middle. Per the germline V gene, CDR1 is LNHDA and CDR2 is SQIVND (reference sequence).

This sequence joins TRBV27 and TRBJ2-3; tentative D call: TRBD2 (5 bases). The germline V gene encodes CDR1 MNHEY and CDR2 SMNVEV (reference sequence). The CDR3 has 14 residues. V lost 3 bases to trimming and J lost 6 bases, with 13 bases between them. The CDR3 protein is CASSFRGPEDTQYF. CDR3 nucleotides: TGTGCCAGCAGTTTCCGGGGTCCCGAGGATACGCAGTATTTT.

The chain is built from TRBV5-4 and TRBJ2-7; TRBD1 agrees at 10 bases. V dropped 7 bases and J dropped 4; count of bases not matched to a gene: 11. This CDR3 comprises 15 residues. Germline loops: CDR1 SGHNT, CDR2 YYREEE (reference sequence). In DNA, the CDR3 is TGTGCCAGCCGCAGTGGGGACAGGGGACCGTACGAGCAGTACTTC. The encoded protein is CASRSGDRGPYEQYF.

As DNA, the CDR3 is TGTGCCAGCAGCATGCGGGGCTGGAATGAAAAACTGTTTTTT. Translating gives CASSMRGWNEKLFF. The chain carries TRBV28 and TRBJ1-4; D may be TRBD1 (5 bases). Germline CDR1 and CDR2: MDHEN and SYDVKM. The V end lost 6 bases, the J end lost 5 bases, and 13 bases lay between the germline ends. The CDR3 spans 14 residues.

The chain combines TRBV25-1 with TRBJ2-3; 11 positions match TRBD2. The CDR3 has 16 amino acids. After removal of 6 bases from V and 4 bases from J, the junction contained 9 bases not matched to a gene. CDR1 is MGHDK and CDR2 is SYGVNS in the germline V gene. CDR3 bases: TGTGCCAGCAGACCTATAGCGGGAGGGCCTGCAGATACGCAGTATTTT. It yields the protein CASRPIAGGPADTQYF.

The genes are TRBV25-1 and TRBJ2-1; no clear D gene. The CDR3 is 16 residues long. V was cut by 3 bases and J by 2 bases, with 14 bases left in between. CDR1 is MGHDK and CDR2 is SYGVNS in the germline V gene. DNA of the CDR3: TGTGCCAGCAGTGATATTAGAAGCTCGGCCTACAATGAGCAGTTCTTC. Translation: CASSDIRSSAYNEQFF.

This clone occurred once. The chain uses TRBV6-1 and TRBJ2-7, with 8 positions matching TRBD2. The J segment lost 5 bases and the V segment lost 2 bases, leaving 8 bases of the junction unmatched. The germline V gene has CDR1 MNHNS and CDR2 SASEGT. The CDR3 runs to 15 residues. The CDR3 protein is CASSEITSGRDEQYF. The CDR3 coding sequence is TGTGCCAGCAGTGAAATCACTAGCGGACGGGACGAGCAGTACTTC.